This T cell receptor beta chain was sequenced during a study of blood T cell repertoires in COVID-19 (TCRdb year 2020). Regarding the complete study: The collaborator samples originated in the United States, Italy and Spain and spanned the acute and convalescent phases of COVID-19. Where available, HLA class I and class II types were obtained from metadata supplied by the sample provider rather than from assay-based typing. The sample metadata nearly always contained a de-identified subject ID, COVID-19 status, age in years and sex. The dataset comprised deeply sampled blood TCRbeta repertoires from subjects exposed to, actively infected with, or recovered from COVID-19. A freely available public database, intended as a resource for researchers studying the immune response to SARS-CoV-2, is where the repertoires were released. Samples were obtained from the ongoing ImmuneRACE study (first 160 participants) and from over a thousand subjects provided by 6 global collaborators. The material from the prospective study consisted of cDNA or gDNA derived from T cells, B-cell-depleted T cells, or PBMCs.

Broader findings and caveats from the paper: How much clinical and demographic metadata was included differed by source and by participant, and the metadata was provided uncurated.

The immunoSEQ Assay, a bias-controlled multiplex PCR, was used to amplify TCRbeta CDR3 regions from genomic DNA. Concerning the study's data processing: Nucleated cell counts per sample were estimated from amplification of reference gene primers within the assay. Sequence reads were collapsed and filtered to measure the absolute abundance of every unique TCRbeta CDR3 rearrangement. For each sample, productive Simpson clonality was calculated as the square root of Simpson's diversity index across productive rearrangements. The source is immuneACCESS, and TCRdb retained only in-frame sequences with V and J called. Part of the clones is not carried over; for the studies checked, unresolved V genes explain less than half of this, and the remainder is unexplained. V and J calls and clone size are copied from that table; D and trimming were computed from the DNA. A total of approximately 390,000 clones appear in this sample, 80% to 90% of them only once. Together, the top ten hold 2.3% of the sample.

Trimming takes 1 base from V and 0 bases from J, and the germline ends sit 9 bases apart. From a lookup of the germline V gene (reference sequence), CDR1 and CDR2 are SGHKS and YYEKEE. Reading from cysteine to phenylalanine, the CDR3 counts 15 amino acids. Only CDR3 DNA is held: 45 bases, read in frame from base 1. Concerning this clone itself: It lacks a known antigen. No base quality values were provided; no much bigger clone lies one nucleotide off.

One collaborating source in Seattle enrolled patients while the patients were actively infected and followed the patients over time throughout the course of disease. Each collaborating institution followed its own protocols to collect whole blood in K2EDTA tubes. For TCRbeta analysis, collaborator samples were shipped as frozen whole blood, as isolated PBMCs, or as DNA extracted from either sample type. The TCR comes from a woman aged 55 to 70 with COVID-19, enrolled during active disease. The V and J genes are TRBV5-5 and TRBJ2-3; TRBD1 is possibly the D segment (6 matching bases). Sequencing input: peripheral blood. The sequenced DNA: TGTGCCAGCAGCTTGACGGGACAAAGCACAGATACGCAGTATTTT. Translated, it reads CASSLTGQSTDTQYF.